This T cell receptor (beta chain) was sequenced during a study of radiotherapy plus CTLA-4 blockade in lung cancer. V lost 3 bases, J lost 7 bases, and 15 bases lay in between. Germline CDR1 and CDR2: MNHEY and SVGAGI. The CDR3 runs to 14 residues. Libraries were prepared by immunoSEQ multiplex PCR; TCRdb keeps only in-frame clonotypes and omits some of them. The data show 30,000 to 35,000 clones, 65% to 75% seen once. The specimen comprised peripheral blood, sampled from a patient treated with radiotherapy plus ipilimumab. The sequence was collected from a human donor with non-small cell lung cancer who had stable disease on radiotherapy plus ipilimumab. This chain joins TRBV6-5 and TRBJ1-1, with a tentative D call TRBD1 (6 bases). The CDR3: CASSYRSTGGEAFF. DNA of the CDR3: TGTGCCAGCAGTTATCGGTCGACAGGTGGTGAAGCTTTCTTT.